The rows below give T cell receptor beta chains drawn from one sample of a study of T cell responses to AZD1222 COVID-19 vaccine. Assay used: immunoSEQ multiplex PCR; TCRdb lists only in-frame clones, some missing. The sample lists nearly 110,000 clones, 87% occurring once. The sample was peripheral blood, taken 28 days after the second AZD1222 dose. The receptors were gathered from an adult who received the AZD1222 COVID-19 vaccine. Each CDR3 is given with its conserved first and last residue. Fields, in order: J gene, D gene, V gene, clone size, CDR3 DNA, CDR3 protein. D genes are given only for firm matches. The listing skips clone size in some rows; elsewhere it reads once, few, many or a size class.

J: TRBJ2-3; D: TRBD2; V: TRBV4-3; size: -; DNA: TGCGCCAGCAGCCAAGGTAGCGGGGGCCGAACAGATACGCAGTATTTT; CDR3: CASSQGSGGRTDTQYF
J: TRBJ2-3; D: -; V: TRBV28; size: -; DNA: TGTGCCAGCAGCCCCACAGGGTCTAGCACAGATACGCAGTATTTT; CDR3: CASSPTGSSTDTQYF
J: TRBJ2-2; D: -; V: TRBV24-1; size: -; DNA: TGTGCCACCAGTGATGCCCAAAGACCGAACACCGGGGAGCTGTTTTTT; CDR3: CATSDAQRPNTGELFF
J: TRBJ1-4; D: -; V: TRBV18; size: -; DNA: TGTGCCAGCTCGGGGGCGGAGGAAAAACTGTTTTTT; CDR3: CASSGAEEKLFF
J: TRBJ1-1; D: -; V: TRBV6-5; size: -; DNA: TGTGCCAGCAGTTACGATGAAGGGACTGAAGCTTTCTTT; CDR3: CASSYDEGTEAFF
J: TRBJ2-7; D: TRBD1; V: TRBV5-4; size: -; DNA: TGTGCCAGCAGCCCGGGACAGGGGGCCTACGAGCAGTACTTC; CDR3: CASSPGQGAYEQYF
J: TRBJ2-7; D: -; V: TRBV3-1/TRBV3-2; size: -; DNA: TGTGCCAGCAGCCAGACGGGCATGCCGTCTACAGAGCAGTACTTC; CDR3: CASSQTGMPSTEQYF
J: TRBJ2-2; D: TRBD2; V: TRBV5-1; size: -; DNA: TGCGCCAGCAGCTCCGGGACTAGCGGGGCCGGGGAGCTGTTTTTT; CDR3: CASSSGTSGAGELFF
J: TRBJ1-6; D: -; V: TRBV6-5; size: -; DNA: TGTGCCAGCAGTTGGGGGAACCCGTCTCCTAATTCACCCCTCCACTTT; CDR3: CASSWGNPSPNSPLHF
J: TRBJ2-2; D: -; V: TRBV7-8; size: -; DNA: TGTGCCAGCAGCTCCACTGTAAGGAACACCGGGGAGCTGTTTTTT; CDR3: CASSSTVRNTGELFF
J: TRBJ2-7; D: TRBD2; V: TRBV7-9; size: once; DNA: TGTGCCAGCAGCTCCTCGGGACTAGGGGGTTACGAGCAGTACTTC; CDR3: CASSSSGLGGYEQYF
J: TRBJ2-1; D: TRBD2; V: TRBV7-8; size: few; DNA: TGTGCCAGCAGCTTAACTAGCGGGGCATACAATGAGCAGTTCTTC; CDR3: CASSLTSGAYNEQFF
J: TRBJ1-1; D: -; V: TRBV25-1; size: -; DNA: TGTGCCAGCACTCGAGGGTTGGGCGAGGCTTTCTTT; CDR3: CASTRGLGEAFF
J: TRBJ2-3; D: -; V: TRBV4-1; size: -; DNA: TGCGCCAGCAGCCAAGATAGGGAGACAGGAGATACGCAGTATTTT; CDR3: CASSQDRETGDTQYF
J: TRBJ1-2; D: TRBD1; V: TRBV2; size: once; DNA: TGTGCCAGCCTGGACAGGGGACGAACTAACTATGGCTACACCTTC; CDR3: CASLDRGRTNYGYTF
J: TRBJ1-4; D: -; V: TRBV7-9; size: -; DNA: TGTGCCAGCAGCCCAACACCGAGGGGGAATGAAAAACTGTTTTTT; CDR3: CASSPTPRGNEKLFF
J: TRBJ2-1; D: TRBD2; V: TRBV7-2; size: -; DNA: TGTGCCAGCAGCCCCCTAGCGGGGGGGCTGACCTACAATGAGCAGTTCTTC; CDR3: CASSPLAGGLTYNEQFF
J: TRBJ1-2; D: -; V: TRBV6-2/TRBV6-3; size: -; DNA: TGTGCCAGCAGCCCCGGGCCGTTACTCGACTATGGCTACACCTTC; CDR3: CASSPGPLLDYGYTF
J: TRBJ1-2; D: -; V: TRBV12-3/TRBV12-4; size: -; DNA: TGTGCCAGCAGTTTAGCAGGGGGCTATGGCTACACCTTC; CDR3: CASSLAGGYGYTF
J: TRBJ2-7; D: -; V: TRBV6-4; size: -; DNA: TGTGCCAGCAGTGACTCGGATTTGTGCGAGCAGTACTTC; CDR3: CASSDSDLCEQYF
J: TRBJ1-5; D: -; V: TRBV7-9; size: once; DNA: TGTGCCAGCAGCTTAGGGGACGGGGGGAATCAGCCCCAGCATTTT; CDR3: CASSLGDGGNQPQHF
J: TRBJ1-3; D: -; V: TRBV12-3/TRBV12-4; size: -; DNA: TGTGCCAGCAGTTCCCTAGGAAACACCATATATTTT; CDR3: CASSSLGNTIYF
J: TRBJ2-6; D: -; V: TRBV24-1; size: -; DNA: TGTGCCACCAGTGACCCGAAAAACTCTGGGGCCAACGTCCTGACTTTC; CDR3: CATSDPKNSGANVLTF
J: TRBJ2-5; D: -; V: TRBV5-4; size: -; DNA: TGTGCCAGCAGCCCCGGAGGGACCCGCCAAGAGACCCAGTACTTC; CDR3: CASSPGGTRQETQYF
J: TRBJ2-2; D: -; V: TRBV29-1; size: -; DNA: TGCAGCGTCCCCCTGAACACCGGGGAGCTGTTTTTT; CDR3: CSVPLNTGELFF
J: TRBJ2-2; D: TRBD2; V: TRBV5-4; size: -; DNA: TGTGCCAGCAGTGAGGGACTAGCGGGGGAAAGCGGGGAGCTGTTTTTT; CDR3: CASSEGLAGESGELFF
J: TRBJ2-3; D: -; V: TRBV3-1/TRBV3-2; size: -; DNA: TGTGCCAGCAGCCAAGGGGGGGGGCGTACGCAGTATTTT; CDR3: CASSQGGGRTQYF
J: TRBJ1-1; D: -; V: TRBV5-1; size: -; DNA: TGCGCCAGCAGCACGGACAGCCGAGGCACTGAAGCTTTCTTT; CDR3: CASSTDSRGTEAFF
J: TRBJ2-1; D: -; V: TRBV6-2/TRBV6-3; size: -; DNA: TGTGCCAGCAGTCCCAGACTTCAACTTGAGGGTACTGAGCAGTTCTTC; CDR3: CASSPRLQLEGTEQFF
J: TRBJ1-1; D: -; V: TRBV6-1; size: -; DNA: TGTGCCAGCAGTGAATTGGGGAGTCCCACTGAAGCTTTCTTT; CDR3: CASSELGSPTEAFF
J: TRBJ1-5; D: TRBD1; V: TRBV4-1; size: -; DNA: TGCGCCAGCAGCCAAGAACCGGGACAGGTAAATCAGCCCCAGCATTTT; CDR3: CASSQEPGQVNQPQHF
J: TRBJ1-2; D: TRBD1; V: TRBV4-3; size: -; DNA: TGCGCCAGCAGCCAAGATCCGGACAGGGTCCATGGCTACACCTTC; CDR3: CASSQDPDRVHGYTF
J: TRBJ1-4; D: TRBD1; V: TRBV7-2; size: -; DNA: TGTGCCAGCAGCCCGGACAGGGCCTGGGGTGGGGAAAAACTGTTTTTT; CDR3: CASSPDRAWGGEKLFF
J: TRBJ2-3; D: -; V: TRBV7-8; size: -; DNA: TGTGCCACCCAGCTGATGTTAACCACAGATACGCAGTATTTT; CDR3: CATQLMLTTDTQYF
J: TRBJ2-3; D: TRBD1; V: TRBV7-3; size: once; DNA: TGTGCCAGCAGCTTAAACAGGGGGAGAGGCACAGATACGCAGTATTTT; CDR3: CASSLNRGRGTDTQYF
J: TRBJ1-5; D: TRBD1; V: TRBV7-6; size: -; DNA: TGTGCCAGCAGCCCGGGACAGGGGGCCAATCAGCCCCAGCATTTT; CDR3: CASSPGQGANQPQHF
J: TRBJ2-5; D: -; V: TRBV24-1; size: -; DNA: TGTGCCACCAGTGAAGGGGTCAGGGAGACCCAGTACTTC; CDR3: CATSEGVRETQYF
J: TRBJ1-2; D: TRBD1; V: TRBV19; size: -; DNA: TGTGCCAGTAGTACTCGGGCGGGACAGGGGAACTATGGCTACACCTTC; CDR3: CASSTRAGQGNYGYTF
J: TRBJ1-1; D: TRBD1; V: TRBV5-1; size: -; DNA: TGCGCCAGCAGCCCAGGGGGCGCGGGTAACACTGAAGCTTTCTTT; CDR3: CASSPGGAGNTEAFF
J: TRBJ2-1; D: -; V: TRBV15; size: -; DNA: TGTGCCACCAGCAGAGATGGGGGGAATGAGCAGTTCTTC; CDR3: CATSRDGGNEQFF
J: TRBJ2-1; D: -; V: TRBV10-3; size: -; DNA: TGTGCCATCAGTGAGTCGACTCGGGACAATGAGCAGTTCTTC; CDR3: CAISESTRDNEQFF
J: TRBJ1-3; D: -; V: TRBV27; size: -; DNA: TGTGCCAGCAGTTTATCCGGTTCCTCTGGAAACACCATATATTTT; CDR3: CASSLSGSSGNTIYF